The entry that follows covers one TCR beta chain sequence. This clone was seen just once. Its antigen specificity is not known. No base-level quality is on record; no much larger clone is a single base apart. Using the deep immunoSEQ assay, TCR CDR3 regions were amplified from genomic DNA by multiplex PCR. Genomic DNA extracted from each cell subset was distributed evenly over all wells of several immunoSEQ 96-well plates, and each plate served as one replicate. For sorted subsets, roughly 0.2 ug genomic DNA, equal to tens of thousands of T cell genomes, was loaded into each replicate PCR. Purified libraries were quantified with a Qubit 3.0 fluorometer, sized on a Bioanalyzer 2100, and re-quantified with the KAPA Library Quantification kit. Every immunoSEQ 96-well plate was sequenced on a dedicated single-read 150-cycle Illumina NextSeq 550 flow cell. Per the source publication's procedure: The immunoSEQ output contained only junctional sequences without quality scores, so filtering could not match that applied to full-length reads. Sequences were annotated with PyIR, a Python wrapper for IgBLAST v1.9, and V/J genes and CDR3 were assigned using IMGT germline references. Reads with weak V/J assignments (E-value above 1e-6), missing CDR3, stop codons, out-of-frame junctions, or ambiguous translated residues were removed. V3J clonotypes were defined by identical inferred V gene, J gene, and CDR3 amino acid sequence. The percentage overlap between two repertoires was calculated by dividing the number of shared unique clonotypes by the size of the smaller repertoire. Richness of each repertoire was evaluated using RTK rarefaction, the Chao1 estimator, and Recon v2.1 estimates of unobserved clonotypes. Generation probabilities for all TCRbeta clonotypes obtained by the gDNA method from several donors were computed using OLGA. The immuneACCESS repertoire file appears here via TCRdb, limited to in-frame rearrangements. These files lack a portion of the clones; in checked studies, under half of the deficit traces to unresolved V genes, and the cause of the others is not known. V, J and clone size derive from that table, while D and trimming were established from the DNA sequence. In all, the sample holds under 2.5 million clones, and roughly 92% of those were seen once. The ten most abundant clones make up 0.37% of the sample.

This record comes from a study of shared clonotypes between healthy human individuals (dated by TCRdb to about 2020). General notes on the study: A couple of women and a few men aged 18 to 49 years were included in the cohort. Libraries were prepared and TCR repertoires were sequenced by different laboratories using diverse techniques, in order to increase sequencing depth and limit assay-specific biases. The study deeply sequenced blood TCR repertoires of about 5 healthy adults to estimate repertoire size and the extent of clonotype sharing between individuals. For each donor, CD4 naive and CD4 memory were each run on three plates, CD8 naive on two plates, and CD8 memory on one plate. Between about 0.8 and 9.5 billion PBMCs per donor were obtained by leukapheresis. The paper's findings and limits, for the study overall: The small number of donors limited the genetic and exposure-history diversity represented. Naive subsets generally had larger estimated clonotype richness than memory subsets. Pairwise subsampling indicated that sequencing depth was expected to affect the degree of clonotype sharing among donors. Sampling was restricted to blood, and TCR repertoires in tissues likely differ from the TCR repertoires found in blood. Roughly 5.2% of naive CD4, 3.5% of naive CD8, about 2.5% of memory CD4, and over 0.35% of memory CD8 clonotypes were shared across several donors. Compared with non-shared clonotypes, clonotypes shared by all four sorted-subset donors had higher generation probabilities. Incomplete sequencing was indicated by rarefaction of sorted-subset datasets, despite the large sequencing depth.

The CDR3 holds 14 amino acids from the cysteine to the phenylalanine. Here the CDR3 DNA is all that survives: 42 bases in frame from base 1. CDR1 and CDR2, looked up from the germline V gene, are ENHRY and SYGVKD. The germline ends are 20 bases apart after V is trimmed by 10 bases and J by 6 bases. Donors were healthy HIV-negative adults with no recently reported acute infections or vaccinations. All donors were Caucasian adults living in Nashville, Tennessee, USA. CD4+ T cells were enriched by magnetic negative selection; naive cells were then positively selected on CD45RA, and the negative fraction formed the memory subset. Blood was obtained by leukapheresis, after which PBMCs were separated by Ficoll-Histopaque density gradient centrifugation and cryopreserved in liquid nitrogen vapor phase. Purity and quantity of every magnetically sorted T cell population were checked by analytical flow cytometry. Each sorted fraction had its genomic DNA isolated and then quantified by UV absorbance on a Nanodrop 2000c.

The sequence came from a man younger than 35 in good health. Some clones in this sample may be carry-over from other donors' samples. What was sequenced was naive CD4+ T cells from PBMCs. Read against the paper, the sample's cell subset or site label means: CD45RA+ positively selected. The chain is assembled from TRBV10-3 and TRBJ2-3; too little of a D gene remains to name it. The nucleotide sequence is given as TGTGCCAGTTCCCAGGCAACCTCTCAGGATACGCAGTATTTT. This encodes CASSQATSQDTQYF.